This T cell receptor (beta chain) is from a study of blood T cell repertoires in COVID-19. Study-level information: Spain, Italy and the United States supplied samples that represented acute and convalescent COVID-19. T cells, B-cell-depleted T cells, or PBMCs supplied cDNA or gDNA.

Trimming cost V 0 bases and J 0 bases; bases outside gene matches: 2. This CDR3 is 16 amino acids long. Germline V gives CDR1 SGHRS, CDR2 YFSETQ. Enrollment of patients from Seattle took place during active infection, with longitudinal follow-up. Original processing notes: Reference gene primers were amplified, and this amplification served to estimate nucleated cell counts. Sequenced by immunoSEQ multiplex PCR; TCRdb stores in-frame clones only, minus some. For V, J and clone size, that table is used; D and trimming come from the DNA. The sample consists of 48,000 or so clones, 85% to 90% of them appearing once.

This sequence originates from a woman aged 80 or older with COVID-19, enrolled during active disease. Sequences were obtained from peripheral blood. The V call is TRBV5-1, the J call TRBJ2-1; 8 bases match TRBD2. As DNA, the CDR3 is TGCGCCAGCAGCTTGGGACTAGCGAACTCCTACAATGAGCAGTTCTTC. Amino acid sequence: CASSLGLANSYNEQFF.